This entry features one T cell receptor beta chain sequence. Its specificity is not known. This sample's time point: late sampling 161 to 241 days after vaccination in a few convalescent patients. Treatment here: approximately 10-day PBMC culture with coronavirus spike peptide pools or control peptides (ViraFEST assay). Oncomine TCR Beta short-read sequencing was applied to DNA from cultured CD4+ T cells. TCRdb redid the calling of the PCR reads with MiXCR, one entry per CDR3 protein. Of about 25,000 distinct CDR3 sequences listed, 28% are singletons. Germline V gene sequence: CDR1 MGHRA, CDR2 YSYEKL. The V end lost 0 bases, the J end lost 6 bases, and 17 bases lay between the germline ends. The CDR3 is 16 residues long. The source of the sample is a study of vaccination and CD4 T cells after COVID-19. Whole-study context: Post-COVID samples were collected a median roughly 93 days following diagnosis, spanning 35 to 161.

This receptor was taken from a human donor who had recovered from COVID-19. This chain links TRBV4-1 with TRBJ1-1; D gene ambiguous. This sample comprised CD4+ T cells from blood, cultured in vitro, obtained about 7 months after SARS-CoV-2 vaccination. CDR3 DNA: TGCGCCAGCAGCCAAGAAGGCGGGGTCGTTTACGCTGAAGCTTTCTTT. This sequence encodes CASSQEGGVVYAEAFF.